The 24 T cell receptor beta chains reported below all come from one sample, sequenced in a study of CD8 T cells in ankylosing spondylitis. MiXCR, run by TCRdb on the 5' RACE reads, gives a single entry per CDR3 protein. The table has roughly 8,100 distinct CDR3 sequences, over 7.5% seen once. The specimen sequenced was blood, either unsorted or a sorted T cell fraction (not recorded which). The receptors were sampled from a male donor with ankylosing spondylitis or in good health (not recorded which).

The sample holds many counts of this clonotype. The CDR3 DNA sequence: TGTGCCAGCAGCGTAACTCCTAGCGGGGGGGCAAATGAGCAGTTCTTC. Translating gives CASSVTPSGGANEQFF. The J gene is TRBJ2-1, the V gene TRBV9, with 12 bases lining up with TRBD2. The length of the CDR3 is 16 residues. Germline trimming cut 1 base from V and 7 bases from J; bases unmatched to any gene: 6. Germline V lookup: CDR1 SGDLS, CDR2 YYNGEE.

The CDR3 spells CASSVGPAVSYNEQFF. Here the CDR3 DNA reads TGTGCCAGCAGCGTAGGGCCGGCGGTATCGTACAATGAGCAGTTCTTC. The chain joins TRBV9 to TRBJ2-1; D call uncertain. V shed 0 bases and J shed 4 bases, with 14 bases lying between them. The CDR3 loop spans 16 amino acids. Germline V gives CDR1 SGDLS, CDR2 YYNGEE.

The rearrangement uses TRBV9 and TRBJ2-5; the match to TRBD2 covers 11 bases. The length of the CDR3 is 16 residues. J was trimmed by 4 bases and V by 3 bases; bases with no gene match: 8. CDR1 and CDR2 (germline): SGDLS, YYNGEE. The CDR3: CASSAPGLAGGETQYF. The CDR3 nucleotides read TGTGCCAGCAGCGCGCCCGGTCTAGCGGGGGGAGAGACCCAGTACTTC.

This clonotype has a handful of counts. The genes are TRBV9 and TRBJ2-1; D could derive from TRBD1 or TRBD2 (5 bases each). Trimming removed 2 bases at V and 0 bases at J, with 18 bases between. There are 18 residues in the CDR3. The germline gives CDR1 SGDLS, CDR2 YYNGEE. The CDR3 bases are TGTGCCAGCAGCGTTCCCCAATCCGGGACCGGCTCCTACAATGAGCAGTTCTTC. Translating it yields CASSVPQSGTGSYNEQFF.

This clonotype was seen a few times. The chain combines TRBV9 with TRBJ2-1, with 9 bases identical to TRBD2. With V trimmed by 0 bases and J by 6 bases, 4 bases remained unmatched. The CDR3 is 15 amino acids. Looked up from germline, CDR1 is SGDLS and CDR2 is YYNGEE. The CDR3: CASSVGGGAVNEQFF. For the CDR3, the DNA is TGTGCCAGCAGCGTAGGCGGGGGGGCCGTCAATGAGCAGTTCTTC.

At least ten counts were recorded for this clonotype. The chain is built from TRBV9 and TRBJ2-2; 9 bases are shared with TRBD2. This CDR3 is built from 16 residues. V shed 3 bases, J shed 6 bases, and the junction held 9 bases outside the gene matches. CDR1 and CDR2 from the germline V gene are SGDLS and YYNGEE. CDR3 region: CASSDPPGLAPGELFF. CDR3 nucleotide sequence: TGTGCCAGCAGCGACCCCCCCGGACTAGCGCCCGGGGAGCTGTTTTTT.

This clonotype was observed a few times. DNA for the CDR3: TGTGCCAGCAGCGGTTCGAGGGGAGACAGGGAGAACTATGGCTACACCTTC. Its translation: CASSGSRGDRENYGYTF. The J gene is TRBJ1-2, the V gene TRBV9; 7 bases agree with TRBD1. From germline, CDR1 is SGDLS and CDR2 YYNGEE. The CDR3 sequence is 17 residues long. With V trimmed by 3 bases and J by 2 bases, 13 bases remained unmatched.

The sample holds many counts of this clonotype. This chain connects TRBV9 to TRBJ2-2; 11 bases are a match to TRBD2. The V gene's germline CDR1 is SGDLS and CDR2 YYNGEE. V lost 3 bases and J lost 4; bases outside the gene matches: 5. The CDR3 loop spans 16 amino acids. The CDR3 DNA reads as TGTGCCAGCAGCGAACTAGCGGGAGCGGGCACCGGGGAGCTGTTTTTT. Its translation: CASSELAGAGTGELFF. The full variable domain, with the rest looked up from reference TRBV9 and TRBJ2-2, is DSGVTQTPKHLITATGQRVTLRCSPRSGDLSVYWYQQSLDQGLQFLIQYYNGEERAKGNILERFSAQQFPDLHSELNLSSLELGDSALYFCASSELAGAGTGELFFGEGSRLTVL.

This clonotype is termed medium-sized. The genes are TRBV9 and TRBJ2-1, with 8 positions matching TRBD2. The CDR3 sequence is 14 residues long. Trimming removed 2 bases from V and 8 bases from J; junction bases left unmatched: 6. Per the germline V gene, CDR1 is SGDLS and CDR2 is YYNGEE. The CDR3: CASSVSGSLDEQFF. The CDR3 DNA reads TGTGCCAGCAGCGTGAGCGGGAGTCTAGATGAGCAGTTCTTC. Combining the CDR3 with reference TRBV9 and TRBJ2-1 gives the whole variable domain DSGVTQTPKHLITATGQRVTLRCSPRSGDLSVYWYQQSLDQGLQFLIQYYNGEERAKGNILERFSAQQFPDLHSELNLSSLELGDSALYFCASSVSGSLDEQFFGPGTRLTVL.

As regards this clonotype: A much larger clone differs by one base, so this may be a read error. The J gene is TRBJ1-1, the V gene TRBV9; no firm D call. Germline V gene lookup returns CDR1 SGDLS and CDR2 YYNGEE. The CDR3 totals 13 residues. Here the CDR3 DNA reads TGTGCCAGCAGCTCCAGAATGAAGACTGAAGCTTTCTTT. Encoded protein: CASSSRMKTEAFF.

J is TRBJ2-1 and V is TRBV9; 10 positions match TRBD1. The CDR3 is 16 amino acids. Germline values: CDR1 SGDLS, CDR2 YYNGEE. V lost 4 bases to trimming and J lost 5 bases; unmatched junction nucleotides: 9. In DNA form, the CDR3 reads TGTGCCAGCAGCCCCCCGGACAGGGGGGGCAACAATGAGCAGTTCTTC. Translating it yields CASSPPDRGGNNEQFF. Full variable domain (missing parts from reference TRBV9 and TRBJ2-1): DSGVTQTPKHLITATGQRVTLRCSPRSGDLSVYWYQQSLDQGLQFLIQYYNGEERAKGNILERFSAQQFPDLHSELNLSSLELGDSALYFCASSPPDRGGNNEQFFGPGTRLTVL.

By share of the sample, this clonotype is medium-sized. The rearrangement links TRBV29-1 to TRBJ2-7; 9 bases fit TRBD2. CDR1 SQVTM and CDR2 ANQGSEA come from the germline V gene. After removal of 7 bases from V and 0 bases from J, the junction contained 16 bases not matched to a gene. This CDR3 has 17 residues. CDR3 in amino acids: CSAEVGGGESNSYEQYV. The CDR3 coding sequence is TGCAGCGCTGAGGTCGGCGGGGGGGAGTCGAACTCCTACGAGCAGTACGTC.

This clonotype was picked up many times. DNA for the CDR3: TGTGCCAGCAGCGCCCCATCAGGGCACTATGGCTACACCTTC. It is translated as CASSAPSGHYGYTF. This chain uses TRBV9 with TRBJ1-2; D might be TRBD1 (5 bases). This CDR3 has 14 amino acids. Looked up from germline, CDR1 is SGDLS and CDR2 is YYNGEE. The V end was cut by 3 bases, the J end by 3 bases, with 12 bases between.

In its sample, this clonotype was seen many times. The V gene is TRBV9, the J gene TRBJ2-3, with 8 bases aligning to TRBD2. With 3 bases clipped from V and 2 bases from J, the junction kept 8 bases outside the gene matches. The V gene's germline CDR1 is SGDLS and CDR2 YYNGEE. The CDR3 consists of 16 residues. CDR3 nucleotide sequence: TGTGCCAGCAGCGCCCGACTTAGCGGGAACACAGATACGCAGTATTTT. Translation: CASSARLSGNTDTQYF.

This clonotype was seen at least ten times. This rearrangement joins TRBV7-3 to TRBJ2-7, with 7 bases lining up with TRBD1. The V gene end was trimmed by 7 bases and the J gene end by 3 bases; junction bases not matched to a gene: 15. Germline lookup yields CDR1 SGHTA and CDR2 FQGTGA. This CDR3 is 16 amino acids long. CDR3 residues: CASTFGHDRAVYEQYV. The CDR3 bases are TGTGCCAGCACCTTCGGCCACGACAGGGCAGTCTACGAGCAGTACGTC.

The chain is built from TRBV9 and TRBJ2-1, with 9 bases lining up with TRBD1. Germline trimming cut 1 base from V and 1 base from J; bases unmatched to any gene: 9. CDR1 is SGDLS, CDR2 YYNGEE, per germline. This CDR3 contains 18 residues. The CDR3 sequence: CASSVPDGDRVSYNEQFF. The CDR3 nucleotides read TGTGCCAGCAGCGTACCCGACGGGGACAGGGTTTCCTACAATGAGCAGTTCTTC.

This clonotype has at least ten counts. This chain uses TRBV9 with TRBJ2-1, with 10 bases aligning to TRBD2. Germline CDR1 is SGDLS and CDR2 is YYNGEE. The junction had 3 bases not matched to a gene; V was cut back by 3 bases and J by 0 bases. This CDR3 has 16 residues. The CDR3 nucleotides are TGTGCCAGCAGCGCTGCTAGCGGGAGCTCCTACAATGAGCAGTTCTTC. It codes for CASSAASGSSYNEQFF.

Judged by abundance, this clonotype is medium-sized. This chain links TRBV9 with TRBJ2-1; TRBD1 might be the D (6 bases). The CDR3 is 13 amino acids. Germline V gene sequence: CDR1 SGDLS, CDR2 YYNGEE. The germline V and J ends were trimmed by 0 bases and 6 bases, with 7 bases remaining between them. CDR3 amino acids: CASSVGGGNEQFF. The CDR3, as DNA: TGTGCCAGCAGCGTAGGAGGGGGCAATGAGCAGTTCTTC.

This chain joins TRBV4-2 and TRBJ2-7; D possibly corresponds to TRBD1 (6 bases). CDR1 and CDR2 (germline): LGHNA, YNFKEQ. This CDR3 contains 15 residues. Trimming took 3 bases from V and 5 from J, leaving 17 bases between them. The CDR3: CASSHHREPFHEQYV. The CDR3 nucleotides are TGTGCCAGCAGCCATCACAGGGAACCGTTCCACGAGCAGTACGTC.

The chain couples TRBV9 to TRBJ2-6; D is ambiguous. Germline V gene data show CDR1 as SGDLS and CDR2 as YYNGEE. This CDR3 contains 17 residues. V lost 3 bases and J 0 bases, leaving 13 bases between the germline ends. The CDR3 is CASSGTVLSSGANVLTF. In DNA, the CDR3 is TGTGCCAGCAGCGGGACGGTCCTAAGCTCTGGGGCCAACGTCCTGACTTTC.

Within the sample, this clonotype is medium-sized. V is TRBV9 and J is TRBJ1-3; D is unclear. V was clipped by 0 bases and J by 1 base, with 5 bases between them. Germline-derived CDR1 and CDR2 are SGDLS and YYNGEE. The CDR3 runs to 14 residues. The CDR3 DNA follows: TGTGCCAGCAGCGTAGGGCGTTCTGGAAACACCATATATTTT. Translation: CASSVGRSGNTIYF.

This sequence joins TRBV9 and TRBJ2-1; TRBD2 agrees at 11 bases. Trimming removed 4 bases from V and 6 bases from J; junction bases left unmatched: 9. Germline V gene data show CDR1 as SGDLS and CDR2 as YYNGEE. CDR3 length: 16 amino acids. CDR3 in DNA: TGTGCCAGCAGCACGACTAGCGGGATTTCGGCCAATGAGCAGTTCTTC. Its protein product is CASSTTSGISANEQFF. The entire variable domain, with the rest obtained from reference TRBV9 and TRBJ2-1, is as follows: DSGVTQTPKHLITATGQRVTLRCSPRSGDLSVYWYQQSLDQGLQFLIQYYNGEERAKGNILERFSAQQFPDLHSELNLSSLELGDSALYFCASSTTSGISANEQFFGPGTRLTVL.

The chain has TRBV9 and TRBJ2-3, with no clear D. Germline lookup yields CDR1 SGDLS and CDR2 YYNGEE. The ends were cut back, 4 bases at V and 6 bases at J, with 12 bases in the middle. The CDR3 contains 13 residues. CDR3 in amino acids: CASSPPRSDTQYF. The CDR3 DNA reads as TGTGCCAGCAGCCCCCCCCGTAGTGATACGCAGTATTTT.

The table lists this clonotype with many counts. The chain couples TRBV9 to TRBJ2-7; D gene uncertain. Trimming took off 4 bases at V and 3 bases at J, with 8 bases between the two ends. The CDR3 covers 12 residues. Germline CDR1 reads SGDLS; CDR2 reads YYNGEE. CDR3 DNA sequence: TGTGCCAGCAGCATCAGGAACTACGAGCAGTACGTC. Its protein product is CASSIRNYEQYV.